These T cell receptor beta chains were read from a single sample in a study of blood T cell repertoires in COVID-19. The table came from immunoSEQ multiplex PCR; TCRdb's copy has only in-frame clones and leaves some out. The data contain approximately 200,000 clones, 81% of them singletons. The source material was PBMCs or T cells enriched from blood (not recorded which). Receptors were obtained from a man aged 40-49 years who had recovered from COVID-19. Each CDR3 is given with its conserved first and last residue. D genes are given only for firm matches. Size tells how often a clone was seen (once, few, many) or the class of an expanded clone, and some rows leave it out.

d_gene	v_gene	j_gene	len	abundance	CDR3aa	CDR3nt
NA	TRBV30	TRBJ1-4	13	NA	CAWSVLGAEKLFF	TGTGCCTGGAGTGTATTAGGGGCCGAAAAACTGTTTTTT
TRBD2	TRBV5-1	TRBJ2-1	13	NA	CASSRGEVNEQFF	TGCGCCAGCAGCCGGGGGGAGGTCAATGAGCAGTTCTTC
NA	TRBV11-2	TRBJ2-2	14	once	CASSPYQFGGELFF	TGTGCCAGCAGCCCTTATCAGTTTGGCGGGGAGCTGTTTTTT
NA	TRBV18	TRBJ2-7	14	NA	CASSPGHRSYEQYF	TGTGCCAGCTCACCGGGACACCGCTCCTACGAGCAGTACTTC
NA	TRBV12-3/TRBV12-4	TRBJ2-6	13	once	CASTRLRANVLTF	TGTGCCAGCACCCGTCTTAGGGCCAACGTCCTGACTTTC
NA	TRBV25-1	TRBJ1-5	16	NA	CASSDSHDEYNQPQHF	TGTGCCAGCAGTGACTCTCACGATGAGTACAATCAGCCCCAGCATTTT
NA	TRBV7-9	TRBJ1-2	15	NA	CASSPAAGANYGYTF	TGTGCCAGCAGCCCAGCCGCGGGGGCTAATTATGGCTACACCTTC
TRBD1	TRBV15	TRBJ2-5	17	NA	CATSGARDRGRMETQYF	TGTGCCACCAGCGGAGCCCGGGACAGGGGGCGGATGGAGACCCAGTACTTC
TRBD1	TRBV27	TRBJ1-1	15	NA	CASSSTGVMNTEAFF	TGTGCCAGCAGTTCTACAGGGGTTATGAACACTGAAGCTTTCTTT
NA	TRBV30	TRBJ1-3	16	NA	CAWTPGTLISGNTIYF	TGTGCCTGGACCCCCGGGACTCTTATCTCTGGAAACACCATATATTTT
TRBD1	TRBV5-1	TRBJ1-5	15	NA	CASSPGTGINQPQHF	TGCGCCAGCAGCCCCGGGACAGGGATCAATCAGCCCCAGCATTTT
TRBD1	TRBV5-1	TRBJ1-1	12	once	CASKEEGAGAFF	TGCGCCAGCAAGGAAGAGGGGGCGGGGGCTTTCTTT
NA	TRBV10-1	TRBJ1-5	15	few	CASSDGGRYNQPQHF	TGCGCCAGCAGTGACGGGGGGCGGTACAATCAGCCCCAGCATTTT
NA	TRBV25-1	TRBJ1-1	11	NA	CASSVNTEAFF	TGTGCCAGCAGTGTAAACACTGAAGCTTTCTTT
NA	TRBV6-6	TRBJ1-2	12	NA	CASSYQEDGYTF	TGTGCCAGCAGTTATCAGGAGGATGGCTACACCTTC
TRBD1	TRBV3-1/TRBV3-2	TRBJ1-2	15	NA	CASSQKGGPFNGYTF	TGTGCCAGCAGCCAAAAAGGGGGCCCCTTTAATGGCTACACCTTC
NA	TRBV5-1	TRBJ2-1	13	NA	CASSSPGSNEQFF	TGCGCCAGCAGCTCCCCGGGGAGCAATGAGCAGTTCTTC
NA	TRBV29-1	TRBJ1-2	13	NA	CSVEDQGNYGYTF	TGCAGCGTTGAAGACCAGGGGAACTATGGCTACACCTTC
NA	TRBV28	TRBJ2-7	14	NA	CASSLGQGAYEQYF	TGTGCCAGCAGTTTAGGGCAGGGTGCCTACGAGCAGTACTTC
NA	TRBV9	TRBJ1-2	19	NA	CASSVQVGGGGRKSYGYTF	TGTGCCAGCAGCGTACAAGTCGGCGGCGGGGGACGGAAGAGCTATGGCTACACCTTC
TRBD2	TRBV27	TRBJ2-1	18	NA	CASSLSSKAGVKANEQFF	TGTGCCAGCAGTTTATCCAGCAAGGCGGGGGTAAAGGCCAATGAGCAGTTCTTC
NA	TRBV6-1	TRBJ2-1	11	once	CASSETRKQFF	TGTGCCAGCAGTGAGACACGGAAGCAGTTCTTC
TRBD1	TRBV19	TRBJ1-5	14	once	CASSIHRGNQPQHF	TGTGCCAGTAGTATACACAGGGGGAATCAGCCCCAGCATTTT
TRBD2	TRBV5-1	TRBJ2-1	17	once	CASSPGALAGGYNEQFF	TGCGCCAGCAGCCCGGGGGCGCTAGCGGGGGGGTACAATGAGCAGTTCTTC
NA	TRBV6-6	TRBJ1-1	15	NA	CASSRYRVANTEAFF	TGTGCCAGCAGTCGTTACAGGGTGGCGAACACTGAAGCTTTCTTT
NA	TRBV29-1	TRBJ1-2	13	many	CSALEKTSYGYTF	TGCAGCGCTCTCGAAAAAACAAGCTATGGCTACACCTTC
TRBD1	TRBV6-6	TRBJ2-7	14	NA	CASSGQGVTYEQYF	TGTGCCAGCAGCGGACAGGGAGTTACCTACGAGCAGTACTTC
TRBD1	TRBV5-1	TRBJ1-5	14	NA	CASSPGQGNQPQHF	TGCGCCAGCAGCCCCGGACAGGGCAATCAGCCCCAGCATTTT
NA	TRBV6-5	TRBJ2-5	14	NA	CASSYTPSQETQYF	TGTGCCAGCAGTTACACCCCCAGCCAAGAGACCCAGTACTTC
NA	TRBV6-1	TRBJ2-1	17	NA	CASSEALGAASYNEQFF	TGTGCCAGCAGTGAAGCTCTGGGAGCGGCGTCCTACAATGAGCAGTTCTTC
TRBD1	TRBV9	TRBJ1-1	19	once	CASSVATGTGGAPRTEAFF	TGTGCCAGCAGCGTAGCAACCGGGACAGGGGGCGCCCCGAGGACTGAAGCTTTCTTT
NA	TRBV4-1	TRBJ2-1	15	NA	CASRPWEYGYNEQFF	TGCGCCAGCAGACCATGGGAGTACGGCTACAATGAGCAGTTCTTC
NA	TRBV5-1	TRBJ2-1	15	NA	CASSWNGAHYNEQFF	TGCGCCAGCAGCTGGAATGGGGCACACTACAATGAGCAGTTCTTC
TRBD1	TRBV4-1	TRBJ1-2	16	few	CASSQGADRALYGYTF	TGCGCCAGCAGCCAAGGCGCGGACAGGGCCCTCTATGGCTACACCTTC
TRBD1	TRBV27	TRBJ1-3	15	NA	CASREDRGLSNTIYF	TGTGCCAGCAGGGAGGACAGGGGTTTGAGTAACACCATATATTTT
TRBD2	TRBV11-2	TRBJ2-7	19	NA	CASSTSRGLADPSSYEQYF	TGTGCCAGCAGCACCTCCAGGGGACTAGCGGATCCTAGCTCCTACGAGCAGTACTTC
NA	TRBV3-1/TRBV3-2	TRBJ2-7	14	NA	CASSQVGGQGEQYF	TGTGCCAGCAGCCAAGTCGGTGGGCAGGGGGAGCAGTACTTC
NA	TRBV11-2	TRBJ2-7	15	NA	CASSLVTGNGYEQYF	TGTGCCAGCAGCTTGGTCACGGGGAACGGATACGAGCAGTACTTC
NA	TRBV6-5	TRBJ1-5	13	NA	CASRGTNNQPQHF	TGTGCCAGCAGGGGGACAAATAATCAGCCCCAGCATTTT
NA	TRBV30	TRBJ1-2	14	many	CAWGVMGHFYGYTF	TGTGCCTGGGGGGTAATGGGACATTTCTATGGCTACACCTTC
NA	TRBV5-1	TRBJ1-1	15	NA	CASSLAGGQDTEAFF	TGCGCCAGCAGCCTGGCGGGGGGCCAGGACACTGAAGCTTTCTTT
NA	TRBV5-1	TRBJ2-1	15	NA	CASSLGGSATNEQFF	TGCGCCAGCAGCTTGGGGGGTAGCGCGACCAATGAGCAGTTCTTC
NA	TRBV29-1	TRBJ1-1	13	NA	CSVESQGLTEAFF	TGCAGCGTTGAGTCGCAGGGCCTCACTGAAGCTTTCTTT
TRBD2	TRBV9	TRBJ2-3	16	NA	CASSVGAGVSTDTQYF	TGTGCCAGCAGCGTAGGAGCGGGGGTTAGCACAGATACGCAGTATTTT
NA	TRBV7-8	TRBJ2-7	15	NA	CASSSLVGVSYEQYF	TGTGCCAGCAGCTCTCTAGTAGGGGTTTCCTACGAGCAGTACTTC
NA	TRBV2	TRBJ1-2	11	NA	CAAVGNYGYTF	TGTGCCGCCGTCGGGAACTATGGCTACACCTTC
TRBD2	TRBV10-3	TRBJ2-3	17	once	CAISGPGDYKSTDTQYF	TGTGCCATCAGCGGACCCGGGGACTACAAAAGCACAGATACGCAGTATTTT
TRBD2	TRBV27	TRBJ2-1	15	once	CASSPRLAGVYEQFF	TGTGCCAGCAGCCCCCGACTAGCGGGAGTGTATGAGCAGTTCTTC
TRBD1	TRBV3-1/TRBV3-2	TRBJ1-5	16	NA	CASSQDWDRRNQPQHF	TGTGCCAGCAGCCAAGATTGGGACAGGAGAAATCAGCCCCAGCATTTT
TRBD1	TRBV10-2	TRBJ1-5	14	NA	CASSDYRGAQPQHF	TGCGCCAGCAGTGATTACAGGGGAGCCCAGCCCCAGCATTTT
NA	TRBV19	TRBJ1-5	13	many	CASSDRAHQPQHF	TGTGCCAGTAGCGACAGAGCCCATCAGCCCCAGCATTTT
NA	TRBV19	TRBJ1-2	15	NA	CASTSIGGDWYGYTF	TGTGCCAGTACCTCCATAGGGGGGGATTGGTATGGCTACACCTTC
TRBD1	TRBV19	TRBJ1-6	15	once	CASSMYDRGNSPLHF	TGTGCCAGTAGTATGTATGACAGGGGGAATTCACCCCTCCACTTT
TRBD1	TRBV29-1	TRBJ1-1	13	NA	CSALGQPNTEAFF	TGCAGCGCGCTGGGACAGCCGAACACTGAAGCTTTCTTT
TRBD1	TRBV6-2/TRBV6-3	TRBJ1-5	12	NA	CASSYSGQGQHF	TGTGCCAGCAGTTACTCCGGACAGGGCCAGCATTTT
TRBD1	TRBV4-1	TRBJ1-5	14	NA	CASSAPGGDQPQHF	TGCGCCAGCAGCGCCCCAGGGGGCGATCAGCCCCAGCATTTT
TRBD1	TRBV18	TRBJ1-6	15	many	CASSPLGQLNSPLHF	TGTGCCAGCTCACCGTTGGGACAGCTCAATTCACCCCTCCACTTT
NA	TRBV3-1/TRBV3-2	TRBJ2-1	12	NA	CASSRSGGEQFF	TGTGCCAGCAGCCGCTCCGGAGGTGAGCAGTTCTTC
TRBD1	TRBV19	TRBJ2-2	16	NA	CASTTWTGTNTGELFF	TGTGCCAGTACTACATGGACAGGGACGAACACCGGGGAGCTGTTTTTT
NA	TRBV6-5	TRBJ2-2	13	NA	CASSYSSVGELFF	TGTGCCAGCAGTTACTCTAGCGTCGGGGAGCTGTTTTTT